The rows below give T cell receptor beta chains drawn from one sample of a study of regulatory T cells in long-lasting Graves disease. TCRdb reprocessed the multiplex PCR reads via MiXCR and lists one record per CDR3 protein. The sample lists 350,000 to 550,000 distinct CDR3 sequences, about a sixth occurring once. These data are also associated with another study on T cells in Graves' hyperthyroidism and ophthalmopathy.

Specimen: peripheral blood mononuclear cells (PBMCs), collected at new diagnosis, from a patient treated with antithyroid drugs. Receptors were obtained from a young woman with Graves disease. The CDR3 runs from the conserved cysteine through the conserved F or W. The D gene is left open where the match is weak. Rows may omit the clone size; those that give it use once, few, many or a size class.

size	D	J	V	CDR3	DNA
.	.	TRBJ2-1	TRBV6-1	CASSTDRHNEQFF	TGTGCCAGCAGTACAGACAGACACAATGAGCAGTTCTTC
many	.	TRBJ2-7	TRBV28	CASRRDSQYEQYF	TGTGCCAGCAGGCGTGACAGCCAGTACGAGCAGTACTTC
many	.	TRBJ1-1	TRBV12-3/TRBV12-4	CASSTTGTSEAFF	TGTGCCAGCAGTACCACAGGGACGTCTGAAGCTTTCTTT
.	.	TRBJ1-4	TRBV30	CAWSVEGGSEKLFF	TGTGCCTGGAGTGTTGAGGGAGGGAGTGAAAAACTGTTTTTT
many	.	TRBJ1-5	TRBV11-2	CASSLGLNQPQHF	TGTGCCAGCAGCTTAGGGCTTAATCAGCCCCAGCATTTT
many	TRBD1	TRBJ2-7	TRBV7-2	CASSLDRESYEQYF	TGTGCCAGCAGCTTGGACAGGGAAAGCTACGAGCAGTACTTC
.	.	TRBJ2-7	TRBV20-1	CSAPGPDPYEQYF	TGCAGTGCTCCGGGTCCCGACCCCTACGAGCAGTACTTC
many	TRBD1	TRBJ2-7	TRBV11-3	CASSRRSVPGQAYEQYF	TGTGCCAGCAGCCGGCGATCTGTGCCGGGACAGGCCTACGAGCAGTACTTC
.	TRBD2	TRBJ2-1	TRBV20-1	CSARTSHNEQFF	TGCAGTGCTAGGACTAGCCACAATGAGCAGTTCTTC
many	.	TRBJ2-1	TRBV29-1	CSVDSLVNRYNEQFF	TGCAGCGTTGACTCCCTGGTTAACCGTTACAATGAGCAGTTCTTC
many	.	TRBJ2-5	TRBV20-1	CSARRTVQETQYF	TGCAGTGCTAGAAGGACCGTCCAAGAGACCCAGTACTTC
many	TRBD2	TRBJ2-1	TRBV7-2	CASSSGLASYNEQFF	TGTGCCAGCAGCTCGGGACTAGCCTCCTACAATGAGCAGTTCTTC
.	.	TRBJ2-1	TRBV12-3/TRBV12-4	CASSLPGTQHNEQFF	TGTGCCAGCAGTTTGCCCGGGACTCAACACAATGAGCAGTTCTTC
few	.	TRBJ2-1	TRBV12-3/TRBV12-4	CASRNNLPNTEQFF	TGTGCCAGCAGGAATAACTTACCGAACACCGAGCAGTTCTTC
.	.	TRBJ2-7	TRBV7-2	CASSPAWLTNLYEQYF	TGTGCCAGCAGCCCGGCCTGGCTGACGAATCTCTACGAGCAGTACTTC
many	.	TRBJ2-7	TRBV6-2/TRBV6-3	CASSNSMEYEQYF	TGTGCCAGCAGTAACTCGATGGAATACGAGCAGTACTTC
few	.	TRBJ1-1	TRBV12-3/TRBV12-4	CASSLEWFGGREAFF	TGTGCCAGCAGTTTAGAATGGTTTGGGGGCCGGGAAGCTTTCTTT
.	.	TRBJ1-1	TRBV27	CASSLSGRVDTEAFF	TGTGCCAGCAGTTTATCGGGCAGGGTGGACACTGAAGCTTTCTTT
many	.	TRBJ2-7	TRBV13	CASTRGTTYEQYF	TGTGCCAGCACCCGGGGAACCACCTACGAGCAGTACTTC
.	.	TRBJ2-2	TRBV7-9	CASSLERWADFHTGELFF	TGTGCCAGCAGCTTAGAGCGCTGGGCAGACTTTCACACCGGGGAGCTGTTTTTT